This T cell receptor (beta chain) was profiled in a study of CD8+ T cells in alopecia areata. Study-wide findings and caveats: Affected scalp, especially in alopecia totalis/universalis, had a higher clonality than normal scalp did.

The treatment is: oral pan-JAK inhibitor, 5-10 mg twice daily. Notes on this clone: The antigen remains unidentified.

Germline CDR1 is SQVTM and CDR2 is ANQGSEA. The trim removed 0 bases at V and 5 bases at J, leaving 8 bases unmatched. The CDR3 has 16 residues. Sequencing templates came from extracted RNA that was reverse transcribed into cDNA. Sequencing used immunoSEQ multiplex PCR; TCRdb keeps in-frame clones, though not all of them. The data show some 180,000 clones, approximately 50% seen once. V gene TRBV29-1 combines with J gene TRBJ1-2, with TRBD1 matching 11 bases. Sequenced here: CD8+ T cells sorted from blood, sampled around week 52, from a patient treated with tofacitinib. The sequence derives from a human donor with alopecia areata. The CDR3 region has the DNA TGCAGCGTTGAAGATCTTCACCGGGACAGGGGGTATGGCTACACCTTC. The encoded protein is CSVEDLHRDRGYGYTF. The variable domain in full, completed from reference TRBV29-1 and TRBJ1-2, reads SAVISQKPSRDICQRGTSLTIQCQVDSQVTMMFWYRQQPGQSLTLIATANQGSEATYESGFVIDKFPISRPNLTFSTLTVSNMSPEDSSIYLCSVEDLHRDRGYGYTFGSGTRLTVV.